Below, one TCR beta chain is given with its context. The antigen is undetermined. Primers for the PCR totalled 60 Vbeta and 13 Jbeta. The method was immunoSEQ multiplex PCR; TCRdb's version includes in-frame clones alone and lacks a portion of them. In the table there are around 120,000 clones, around 74% of which are singletons. This specimen belongs to a study of cytomegalovirus exposure and HLA in healthy donors. This CDR3 comprises 14 residues. The V and J ends lost 2 bases and 4 bases, in that order; junction bases with no gene match: 3. Germline lookup yields CDR1 MNHEY and CDR2 SMNVEV (reference sequence). Study-level points and caveats: Reportedly, a later analysis found an Asian-associated ancestry cluster had fewer N-insertions than the approximately 640-donor mean.

The sequence was collected from a man aged 55 to 69 in good health and CMV-seropositive. The chain has TRBV27 and TRBJ1-2; 8 nucleotides match TRBD1. Sequencing was carried out using PBMCs. The CDR3 nucleotides are TGTGCCAGCAGTTTACAGGGGGCGGGCTATGGCTACACCTTC. Its translation is CASSLQGAGYGYTF.